One TCR beta chain is described in this entry. This specimen belongs to a study of blood T cell repertoires in COVID-19. Whole-study context: Samples taken during acute and convalescent COVID-19 were collected in the United States, Italy and Spain. Sample material is recorded as cDNA or gDNA derived from T cells, B-cell-depleted T cells, or PBMCs.

TCRdb keeps only in-frame clones here, not all; method: immunoSEQ multiplex PCR. The sample yields roughly 30,000 clones, around 92% seen once. CDR1 and CDR2 (germline): SGHTA, FQGNSA. The CDR3 extends over 18 amino acids. V lost 1 base, J lost 0 bases, and 19 bases lay in between. V gene TRBV7-2 combines with J gene TRBJ2-7; D may be TRBD1 (5 bases). The clonotype originates from a human donor in a cohort sampled during active COVID-19. The sequenced material came from peripheral blood. The CDR3 nucleotides are TGTGCCAGCAGCTTAGTCGGATTAGGCACCGACAGCTCCTACGAGCAGTACTTC. Protein sequence: CASSLVGLGTDSSYEQYF.